A selection of T cell receptor beta chains follows, all from one sample in a study of liver allograft versus peripheral blood T cells. One entry per CDR3 protein, called by TCRdb with MiXCR from the reads. The table records 1,000 to 1,500 distinct CDR3 sequences, around 10% of them present only once. Every receptor here comes from a human patient who had a liver transplant. Some T cells may be transferred from the graft donor. The conserved cysteine and the conserved F or W are not part of the CDR3 here. Some rows have no size entry. The others give once, few or many, or a class for an expanded clone.

12 | medium-sized | TRBJ2-3 | TRBV27 | ASSLQGAADTQY
13 | large | TRBJ2-2 | TRBV30 | AWSVIGRGTGELF
12 | large | TRBJ1-5 | TRBV7-2 | ASSFHGSRQPQH
10 | many | TRBJ1-5 | TRBV20-1 | SANTGYQPQH
11 | many | TRBJ2-2 | TRBV23-1 | ASSVQGCRELF
13 | medium-sized | TRBJ1-5 | TRBV12-3/TRBV12-4 | ASSWGQGRNQPQH
12 | many | TRBJ1-1 | TRBV7-2 | ASSLGAGGASTF
12 | many | TRBJ1-1 | TRBV20-1 | SARRERLNTEAF
16 | medium-sized | TRBJ2-5 | TRBV5-6 | ASSLAGLAGILQETQY
11 | . | TRBJ1-1 | TRBV7-9 | ASSFETPGEAF
13 | medium-sized | TRBJ2-3 | TRBV18 | ASSSRLADTDTQY
12 | medium-sized | TRBJ2-1 | TRBV20-1 | SAARLAGVDEQF
12 | medium-sized | TRBJ1-3 | TRBV7-9 | ASSPSWGNNTIY
10 | large | TRBJ1-2 | TRBV29-1 | SGQGANYGYT
11 | few | TRBJ2-7 | TRBV7-2 | ASSLAGDMEQY
14 | large | TRBJ2-2 | TRBV6-5 | ASSYSEGVGSGELF
17 | many | TRBJ1-1 | TRBV6-2/TRBV6-3 | ASSPVKKHSDRGATEAF
12 | large | TRBJ1-2 | TRBV14 | ASSQDRDHYGYT
10 | medium-sized | TRBJ1-2 | TRBV27 | ASSWGSYGYT
15 | medium-sized | TRBJ2-1 | TRBV14 | ASSQEASRLDYNEQF
14 | . | TRBJ2-1 | TRBV2 | ASSVGRENIYNEQF
13 | few | TRBJ2-1 | TRBV3-1 | ASSQGDLTYNEQF
11 | large | TRBJ1-4 | TRBV20-1 | SALGTGGEKLF
16 | medium-sized | TRBJ2-7 | TRBV15 | ATSRGGDPRRKGYEQY
11 | medium-sized | TRBJ2-5 | TRBV29-1 | SVEKGSGETQY
12 | large | TRBJ2-7 | TRBV24-1 | ATSGSGPSYEQY
13 | medium-sized | TRBJ2-7 | TRBV20-1 | SARDWGLDSYEQY
12 | medium-sized | TRBJ1-2 | TRBV20-1 | SASTRDSRYGYT
15 | large | TRBJ2-2 | TRBV10-3 | AISPASGRSNTGELF
11 | few | TRBJ2-7 | TRBV2 | ASRPGPIDEQY
13 | medium-sized | TRBJ2-7 | TRBV14 | ASSPGRGFGYEQY
13 | medium-sized | TRBJ2-7 | TRBV6-6 | ASSYSPADPYEQY
15 | large | TRBJ1-6 | TRBV6-1 | ASSERLSGTGGSPLH
13 | large | TRBJ1-2 | TRBV9 | ASSPSPHRRGGYT
10 | medium-sized | TRBJ2-7 | TRBV28 | ASSFQNYEQY
17 | medium-sized | TRBJ1-6 | TRBV3-1 | ASSQPTYWGTLYNSPLH
14 | . | TRBJ2-7 | TRBV3-1 | ASSQDFLAGTYEQY
16 | medium-sized | TRBJ1-5 | TRBV5-6 | ASSFGLLGGFSNQPQH
13 | medium-sized | TRBJ1-4 | TRBV28 | ASSTRGATNEKLF
14 | medium-sized | TRBJ1-4 | TRBV30 | AWSAGQISTNEKLF
11 | medium-sized | TRBJ1-4 | TRBV20-1 | SAQNAGTEKLF
16 | medium-sized | TRBJ2-7 | TRBV18 | ASSPSDYDSGSAYEQY
13 | large | TRBJ1-3 | TRBV6-1 | ASRATTGAGNTIY
11 | medium-sized | TRBJ2-2 | TRBV30 | AWRVTGPGELF
12 | medium-sized | TRBJ2-7 | TRBV20-1 | SAPDHKSSYEQY
12 | medium-sized | TRBJ1-1 | TRBV28 | ASSLRGRDTEAF
10 | large | TRBJ1-2 | TRBV28 | ASSSPNDGYT
13 | medium-sized | TRBJ2-1 | TRBV10-1 | ASSAGLAGGNEQF
12 | many | TRBJ1-1 | TRBV7-2 | ASSLAASGTEAF
11 | large | TRBJ1-2 | TRBV9 | ASSIDRNYGYT
12 | medium-sized | TRBJ1-4 | TRBV7-9 | ASSLRDREEKLF
14 | large | TRBJ1-4 | TRBV7-9 | ASSSFRDRGGEKLF
12 | . | TRBJ2-1 | TRBV28 | ASRRQGAYNEQF
11 | medium-sized | TRBJ1-1 | TRBV6-1 | ASRLSGNTEAF
12 | . | TRBJ1-6 | TRBV27 | ASRGDGGYSPLH
12 | large | TRBJ1-6 | TRBV28 | ASSRNRDGTPLH
11 | large | TRBJ1-5 | TRBV20-1 | SAKTGQDQPQH